This entry is about one TCR beta chain. V shed 6 bases and J shed 6 bases, with 14 bases lying between them. Germline assignment: CDR1 MDHEN and CDR2 SYDVKM. The CDR3 consists of 14 residues. In the original analysis: Amplification of reference gene primers was used by the study to estimate nucleated cell counts. Sequencing was performed with immunoSEQ multiplex PCR; in TCRdb, only in-frame clones are kept and a portion is missing. The V and J calls and clone size are taken from that table; D and trimming were inferred from the DNA. The data contain around 340,000 clones, 75% to 90% of them singletons. This entry is derived from a study of blood T cell repertoires in COVID-19.

This receptor was taken from a woman aged 60-75 years with COVID-19, enrolled during active disease. The chain carries TRBV28 and TRBJ1-4, with D tentatively TRBD1 (5 bases). Sequenced material: peripheral blood. CDR3 nucleotides: TGTGCCAGCAGACCCCCGGGACTGCATGAAAAACTGTTTTTT. Translating gives CASRPPGLHEKLFF.